This T cell receptor beta chain is from a study of shared clonotypes between healthy human individuals (dated by TCRdb to 2020 to 2021). Regarding the complete study: Two women and a few men aged 18 to 49 years were included in the cohort. For each donor, CD4 naive and CD4 memory were each given three plates, CD8 naive was given two plates, and CD8 memory was given one plate. The study deeply sequenced blood TCR repertoires of about 5 healthy adults to estimate repertoire size and the extent of clonotype sharing between individuals. To increase sequencing depth and limit assay-specific biases, different laboratories used diverse techniques to prepare libraries and sequence TCR repertoires. Leukapheresis yielded between about 0.9 and 10 billion PBMCs per donor. What the study reported, not specific to this receptor: Pairwise subsampling led to the expectation that sequencing depth would affect the degree of clonotype sharing among donors. Across a few donors, about 5.2% of naive CD4, 3% to 3.5% of naive CD8, under 2.5% of memory CD4, and approximately 0.4% of memory CD8 clonotypes were shared. Higher generation probabilities were observed for clonotypes shared by all four sorted-subset donors than for non-shared clonotypes. Estimated clonotype richness was generally larger for naive than for memory subsets. Sampling was restricted to blood, and TCR repertoires in tissues likely differ from the TCR repertoires found in blood. Even with the large sequencing depth, rarefaction of the sorted-subset datasets indicated that sequencing was incomplete. The genetic and exposure-history diversity represented was limited by the small number of donors.

Regarding this clone: Its recognized antigen is unknown. Base qualities are not provided; no much larger clone lies one nucleotide away. The identical CDR3 is also encoded by other nucleotide sequences in the sample.

Using the deep immunoSEQ assay, TCR CDR3 regions were amplified from genomic DNA by multiplex PCR. For each cell subset, the extracted genomic DNA was distributed evenly across all wells of several immunoSEQ 96-well plates, and each plate served as one replicate. For sorted subsets, 150 to 250 ng genomic DNA, equal to tens of thousands of T cell genomes, was loaded into each replicate PCR. The purified libraries were quantified using a Qubit 3.0 fluorometer, sized with a Bioanalyzer 2100, and then quantified again using the KAPA Library Quantification kit. A separate single-read 150-cycle Illumina NextSeq 550 flow cell was used to sequence each immunoSEQ 96-well plate. The paper's data handling went like this. Because only junctional sequences without quality scores were contained in the immunoSEQ output, filtering matching that applied to full-length reads could not be performed. To assign V/J genes and CDR3, sequences were annotated using PyIR, a Python wrapper for IgBLAST v1.9, with IMGT germline references. Any read was removed if the V/J assignment was weak (E-value above 1e-6), the CDR3 was missing, or the read contained stop codons, out-of-frame junctions, or ambiguous translated residues. V3J clonotypes were defined as sequences sharing the same inferred V gene, J gene, and CDR3 amino acid sequence. Percentage overlap between repertoires was calculated by dividing the number of shared unique clonotypes by the size of the smaller repertoire. Repertoire richness was assessed with RTK rarefaction, the Chao1 estimator, and Recon v2.1 estimates of unobserved clonotypes. Generation probabilities were computed with OLGA for all TCRbeta clonotypes obtained by the gDNA method from a few donors. TCRdb holds this immuneACCESS table with in-frame rearrangements only. Some clones are missing; in checked studies, unresolved V genes explain under half, and the rest has no known cause. V and J calls and clone size come straight from that table; D and trimming were deduced from the DNA. The sample data list 2.5 million or so clones, and about 92% of these were observed just once. The ten biggest clones cover over 0.12% of the sample.

The donors were healthy, HIV-negative adults with no recently reported acute infections or vaccinations. Every donor was a Caucasian adult residing in Nashville, Tennessee, USA. CD4+ T cells were enriched through magnetic negative selection, after which naive cells were positively selected on CD45RA and the remaining negative fraction served as the memory subset. Blood was obtained by leukapheresis, after which PBMCs were separated by Ficoll-Histopaque density gradient centrifugation and cryopreserved in liquid nitrogen vapor phase. Analytical flow cytometry was used to check the purity and quantity of each magnetically sorted T cell population. Each sorted fraction had its genomic DNA isolated and then quantified by UV absorbance on a Nanodrop 2000c. Reading the germline V gene gives CDR1 SQVTM and CDR2 ANQGSEA. Inclusive of the bounding cysteine and phenylalanine, the CDR3 is 13 residues long. The only DNA kept is the CDR3, 39 bases in frame from the first base. Cut back by 2 bases and 0 bases, the V and J ends lie 7 bases apart.

This clonotype was obtained from a man younger than 35 in good health. This chain joins TRBV29-1 to TRBJ1-1; the D region possibly corresponds to TRBD1 (5 bases align). The sequencing sample was made of naive CD4+ T cells sorted from blood. The cell subset or site label on this specimen signifies: CD45RA+ positively selected. The CDR3 has the sequence CSVEYRLNTEAFF. The DNA is as follows: TGCAGCGTTGAATACAGGTTGAACACTGAAGCTTTCTTT.